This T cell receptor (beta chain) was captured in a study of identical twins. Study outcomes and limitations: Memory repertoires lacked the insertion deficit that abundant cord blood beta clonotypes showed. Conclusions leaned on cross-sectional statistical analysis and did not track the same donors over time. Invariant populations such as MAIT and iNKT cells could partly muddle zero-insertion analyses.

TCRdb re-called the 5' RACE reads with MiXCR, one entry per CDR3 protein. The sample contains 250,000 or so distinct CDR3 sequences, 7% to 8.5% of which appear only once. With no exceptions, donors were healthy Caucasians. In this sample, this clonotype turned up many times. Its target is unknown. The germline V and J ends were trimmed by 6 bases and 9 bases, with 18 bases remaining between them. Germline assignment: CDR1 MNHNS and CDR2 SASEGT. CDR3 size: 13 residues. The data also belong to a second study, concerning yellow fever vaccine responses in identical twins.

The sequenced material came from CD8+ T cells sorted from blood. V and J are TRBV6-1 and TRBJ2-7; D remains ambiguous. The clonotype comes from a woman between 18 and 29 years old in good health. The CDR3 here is CASSPGSGRRQYV. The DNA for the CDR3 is TGTGCCAGCAGCCCAGGTTCCGGACGAAGGCAGTACGTC.